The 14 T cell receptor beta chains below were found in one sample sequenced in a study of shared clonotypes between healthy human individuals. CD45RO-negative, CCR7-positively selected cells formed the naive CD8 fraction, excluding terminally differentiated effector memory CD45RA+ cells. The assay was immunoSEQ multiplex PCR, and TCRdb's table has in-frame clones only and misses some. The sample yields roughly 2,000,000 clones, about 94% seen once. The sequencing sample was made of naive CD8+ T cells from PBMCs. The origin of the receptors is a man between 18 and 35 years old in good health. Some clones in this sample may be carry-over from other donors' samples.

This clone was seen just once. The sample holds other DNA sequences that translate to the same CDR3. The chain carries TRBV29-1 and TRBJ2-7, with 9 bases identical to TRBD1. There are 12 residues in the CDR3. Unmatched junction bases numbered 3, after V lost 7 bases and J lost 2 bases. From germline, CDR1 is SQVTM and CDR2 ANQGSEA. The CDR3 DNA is TGCAGCGCCCGGGACAGGGCCTACGAGCAGTACTTC. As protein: CSARDRAYEQYF.

CDR3 protein: CANDRGPEAFF. The CDR3 nucleotides read TGTGCCAACGACAGGGGGCCTGAAGCTTTCTTT. The J gene is TRBJ1-1, the V gene TRBV7-9; TRBD1 agrees at 10 bases. The CDR3 extends over 11 amino acids. Germline lookup yields CDR1 SEHNR and CDR2 FQNEAQ (reference sequence). V was pared by 10 bases and J by 6 bases, with 2 bases of the junction left unmatched. Drawing the rest from reference TRBV7-9 and TRBJ1-1, the complete variable domain is DTGVSQNPRHKITKRGQNVTFRCDPISEHNRLYWYRQTLGQGPEFLTYFQNEAQLEKSRLLSDRFSAERPKGSFSTLEIQRTEQGDSAMYLCANDRGPEAFFGQGTRLTVV.

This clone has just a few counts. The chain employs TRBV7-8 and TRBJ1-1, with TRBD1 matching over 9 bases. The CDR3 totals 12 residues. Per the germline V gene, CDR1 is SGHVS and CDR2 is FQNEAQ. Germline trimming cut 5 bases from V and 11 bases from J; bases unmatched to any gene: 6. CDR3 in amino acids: CASSQGQGMAFF. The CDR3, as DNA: TGTGCCAGCAGCCAAGGACAGGGGATGGCTTTCTTT. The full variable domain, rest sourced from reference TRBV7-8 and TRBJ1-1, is GAGVSQSPRYKVAKRGQDVALRCDPISGHVSLFWYQQALGQGPEFLTYFQNEAQLDKSGLPSDRFFAERPEGSVSTLKIQRTQQEDSAVYLCASSQGQGMAFFGQGTRLTVV.

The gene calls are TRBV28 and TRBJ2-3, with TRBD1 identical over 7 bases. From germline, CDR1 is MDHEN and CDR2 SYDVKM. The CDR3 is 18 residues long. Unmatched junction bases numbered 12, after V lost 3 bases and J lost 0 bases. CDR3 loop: CASSLVITGESSTDTQYF. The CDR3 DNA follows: TGTGCCAGCAGTTTGGTCATAACAGGGGAATCTAGCACAGATACGCAGTATTTT. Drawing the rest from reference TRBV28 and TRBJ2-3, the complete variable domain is DVKVTQSSRYLVKRTGEKVFLECVQDMDHENMFWYRQDPGLGLRLIYFSYDVKMKEKGDIPEGYSVSREKKERFSLILESASTNQTSMYLCASSLVITGESSTDTQYFGPGTRLTVL.

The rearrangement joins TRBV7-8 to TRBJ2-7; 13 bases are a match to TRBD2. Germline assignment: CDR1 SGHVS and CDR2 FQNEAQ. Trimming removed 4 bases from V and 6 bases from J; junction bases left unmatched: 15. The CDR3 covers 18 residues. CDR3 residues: CASSSPPGLAGLILEQYF. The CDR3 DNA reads TGTGCCAGCAGCTCCCCTCCGGGACTAGCGGGACTAATCCTCGAGCAGTACTTC.

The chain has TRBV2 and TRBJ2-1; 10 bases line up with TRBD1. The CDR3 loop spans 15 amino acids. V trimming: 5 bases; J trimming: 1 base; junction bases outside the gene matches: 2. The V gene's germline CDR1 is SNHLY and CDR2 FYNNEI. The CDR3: CASSPGQGSYNEQFF. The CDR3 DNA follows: TGTGCCAGCAGTCCGGGACAGGGGTCCTACAATGAGCAGTTCTTC.

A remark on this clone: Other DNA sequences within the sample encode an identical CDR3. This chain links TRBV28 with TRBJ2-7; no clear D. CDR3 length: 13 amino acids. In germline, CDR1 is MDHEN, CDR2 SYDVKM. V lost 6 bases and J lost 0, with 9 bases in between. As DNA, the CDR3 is TGTGCCAGCAGGGGCCCGAGCTCCTACGAGCAGTACTTC. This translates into CASRGPSSYEQYF.

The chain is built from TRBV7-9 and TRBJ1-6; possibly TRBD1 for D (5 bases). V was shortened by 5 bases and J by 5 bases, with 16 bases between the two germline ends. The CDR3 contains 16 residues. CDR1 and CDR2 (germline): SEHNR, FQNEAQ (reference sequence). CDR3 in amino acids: CASSARGTENNSPLHF. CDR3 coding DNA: TGTGCCAGCAGCGCCCGAGGGACGGAAAATAATTCACCCCTCCACTTT.

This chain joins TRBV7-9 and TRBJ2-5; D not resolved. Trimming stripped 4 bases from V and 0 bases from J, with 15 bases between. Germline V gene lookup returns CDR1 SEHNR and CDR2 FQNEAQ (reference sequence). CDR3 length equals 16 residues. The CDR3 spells CASSSPVWEYQETQYF. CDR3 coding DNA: TGTGCCAGCAGCTCCCCGGTGTGGGAATACCAAGAGACCCAGTACTTC.

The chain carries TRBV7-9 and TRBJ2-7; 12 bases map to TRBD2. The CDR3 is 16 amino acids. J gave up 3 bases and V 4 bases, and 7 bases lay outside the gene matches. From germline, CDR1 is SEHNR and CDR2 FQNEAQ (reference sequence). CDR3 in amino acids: CASSSLRLAGDYEQYF. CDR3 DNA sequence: TGTGCCAGCAGCTCACTCAGACTAGCGGGAGACTACGAGCAGTACTTC.

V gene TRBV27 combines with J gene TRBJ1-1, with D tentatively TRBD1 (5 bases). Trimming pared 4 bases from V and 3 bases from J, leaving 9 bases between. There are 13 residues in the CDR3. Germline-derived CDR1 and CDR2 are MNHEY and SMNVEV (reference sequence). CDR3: CASSSLGDTEAFF. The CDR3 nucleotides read TGTGCCAGCAGTTCTCTGGGGGACACTGAAGCTTTCTTT.

The CDR3: CASSRGYLNHEQFF. The DNA for the CDR3 is TGTGCCAGCTCTCGGGGCTATCTTAACCATGAGCAGTTCTTC. The chain has TRBV28 and TRBJ2-1; tentatively, D is TRBD1 or TRBD2 (5 bases each). The CDR3 has 14 residues. Per the germline V gene, CDR1 is MDHEN and CDR2 is SYDVKM. Trimming left V 8 bases short and J 8 bases short, with 19 bases between.

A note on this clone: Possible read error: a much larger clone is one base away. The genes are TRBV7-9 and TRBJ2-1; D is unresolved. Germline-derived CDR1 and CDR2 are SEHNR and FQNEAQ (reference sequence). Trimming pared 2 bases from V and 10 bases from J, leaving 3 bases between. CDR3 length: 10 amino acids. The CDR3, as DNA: TGTGCCAGCAGCTTAAAAGAGCAGTTCTTC. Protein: CASSLKEQFF.

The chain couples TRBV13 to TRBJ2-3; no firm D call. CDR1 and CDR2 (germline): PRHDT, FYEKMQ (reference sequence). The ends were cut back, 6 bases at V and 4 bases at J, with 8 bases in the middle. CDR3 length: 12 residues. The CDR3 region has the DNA TGTGCCAGCAGAGAAATGGCAGATACGCAGTATTTT. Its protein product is CASREMADTQYF.